The 28 T cell receptor beta chains presented below share a single source sample, sequenced in a study of shared clonotypes between healthy human individuals. Libraries were prepared by immunoSEQ multiplex PCR; TCRdb keeps only in-frame clonotypes and omits some of them. The profile covers roughly 2.6 million clones, with approximately 90% appearing a single time and under 0.15% taken by the ten largest. The sequencing input was naive CD4+ T cells sorted from blood. Subset here: CD45RA+ positively selected. Receptors were obtained from a man aged 18 to 30 in good health.

This chain uses TRBV9 with TRBJ1-4, with D hard to call. V lost 4 bases to trimming and J lost 3 bases, with 13 bases between them. CDR1 is SGDLS, CDR2 YYNGEE, per germline. The CDR3 length is 15 residues. The CDR3 DNA sequence: TGTGCCAGCAGCCCCACCGCGGCACCTAATGAAAAACTGTTTTTT. Amino acid sequence: CASSPTAAPNEKLFF.

With regard to this clone: In the same sample, other DNA sequences code for this CDR3. The chain combines TRBV7-2 with TRBJ2-5; D may match TRBD1 or TRBD2 (5 bases each). Trimming shortened V by 5 bases and J by 1 base, and 11 bases separated the two germline ends. Germline CDR1 reads SGHTA; CDR2 reads FQGNSA. The CDR3 is 14 amino acids. CDR3 sequence reads: CASSLAGTQETQYF. The CDR3 DNA sequence: TGTGCCAGCAGCCTCGCCGGGACCCAAGAGACCCAGTACTTC.

CDR3: CAWSVTRVNSPLHF. DNA of the CDR3: TGTGCCTGGAGTGTAACCAGGGTAAATTCACCCCTCCACTTT. The chain is built from TRBV30 and TRBJ1-6; tentatively, D is TRBD1 (5 bases). The length of the CDR3 is 14 residues. The germline gives CDR1 GTSNPN, CDR2 SVGIG (reference sequence). V was pared by 0 bases and J by 7 bases, with 10 bases between.

V usage is TRBV11-2 and J usage is TRBJ2-7; D perhaps matches TRBD1 (5 bases). The V and J ends lost 5 bases and 9 bases respectively, with 14 bases between them. This CDR3 comprises 12 residues. Germline V CDR1 and CDR2: SGHAT, FQNNGV. As DNA, the CDR3 is TGTGCCAGCAGCCAGGGCGGCCGCTTGCAGTACTTC. Translated, it gives CASSQGGRLQYF.

The chain links TRBV30 to TRBJ2-3; TRBD1 or TRBD2 may be the D gene (5 bases each). The V end lost 2 bases, the J end lost 2 bases, and 17 bases lay between the germline ends. CDR3 length equals 16 residues. The V gene's germline CDR1 is GTSNPN and CDR2 SVGIG (reference sequence). The CDR3 loop is CAWSFRGLGVTDTQYF. The CDR3 DNA sequence: TGTGCCTGGAGTTTTAGAGGGTTAGGGGTCACAGATACGCAGTATTTT.

The V call is TRBV5-6, the J call TRBJ1-1; D gene unclear. V lost 2 bases to trimming and J lost 6 bases, with 11 bases between them. The CDR3 length is 13 residues. Germline V gene sequence: CDR1 SGHDT, CDR2 YYEEEE. This chain's CDR3 is CASSFVLTAEAFF. The CDR3 nucleotides are TGTGCCAGCAGCTTCGTCTTAACCGCTGAAGCTTTCTTT.

For the CDR3, the DNA is TGCAGCGTTGAGGTAAAGCCGGGACCCAGCTACGAGCAGTACTTC. Translation gives CSVEVKPGPSYEQYF. The gene calls are TRBV29-1 and TRBJ2-7; either TRBD1 or TRBD2 may fit D (5 bases each). Germline V CDR1 and CDR2: SQVTM, ANQGSEA. V was clipped by 3 bases and J by 3 bases, with 18 bases between them. This CDR3 comprises 15 residues.

The chain couples TRBV27 to TRBJ2-7; TRBD1 matches at 7 bases. J lost 0 bases, V lost 0 bases, and 5 bases had no gene match. The CDR3 contains 16 residues. CDR1 is MNHEY and CDR2 is SMNVEV in the germline V gene (reference sequence). The DNA of the CDR3 is TGTGCCAGCAGTTTATCTCGGACAGGAAGCTCCTACGAGCAGTACTTC. Translated, it gives CASSLSRTGSSYEQYF.

The genes are TRBV10-3 and TRBJ1-5; D is uncertain. The V gene lost 3 bases and the J gene lost 2 bases, with 14 bases spanning the gap. The CDR3 is 16 amino acids. The germline V gene has CDR1 ENHRY and CDR2 SYGVKD. CDR3 coding DNA: TGTGCCATCAGTGATTCCTACAGAACGGGCAATCAGCCCCAGCATTTT. Translated, it gives CAISDSYRTGNQPQHF.

DNA for the CDR3: TGTGCCAGCAGTTCACAACGCCCTCACGAACCCTATGGCTACACCTTC. Protein product: CASSSQRPHEPYGYTF. V usage is TRBV27 and J usage is TRBJ1-2; D call uncertain. This CDR3 comprises 16 residues. The V gene's germline CDR1 is MNHEY and CDR2 SMNVEV (reference sequence). V lost 4 bases and J lost 4, with 19 bases in between.

A few counts support this clone. This rearrangement joins TRBV5-1 to TRBJ2-2; D not certain. The CDR3 is 11 amino acids. Germline CDR1 SGHRS, CDR2 YFSETQ. V was cut by 5 bases and J by 5 bases, with 4 bases left in between. CDR3 DNA: TGCGCCAGCAGGCAGACCGGGGAGCTGTTTTTT. Translating it yields CASRQTGELFF.

The CDR3 DNA reads as TGTGCCAGCTCACTAGCCGTCGGGGCCGGGGAGCTGTTTTTT. Its protein is CASSLAVGAGELFF. The gene calls are TRBV18 and TRBJ2-2, with D perhaps TRBD2 (5 bases). V lost 4 bases and J lost 6, with 12 bases in between. The germline V gene encodes CDR1 KGHSH and CDR2 LQKENI. The CDR3 has 14 amino acids. The full variable domain, completed using reference TRBV18 and TRBJ2-2, is NAGVMQNPRHLVRRRGQEARLRCSPMKGHSHVYWYRQLPEEGLKFMVYLQKENIIDESGMPKERFSAEFPKEGPSILRIQQVVRGDSAAYFCASSLAVGAGELFFGEGSRLTVL.

This rearrangement joins TRBV19 to TRBJ1-6, with D possibly TRBD1 on 6 matching bases. Trimming shortened V by 5 bases and J by 0 bases, and 17 bases separated the two germline ends. Germline V gene lookup returns CDR1 LNHDA and CDR2 SQIVND (reference sequence). CDR3 length equals 18 residues. The CDR3 coding sequence is TGTGCCAGTAGTTCCGGGACACTCCCCAGCTCCTATAATTCACCCCTCCACTTT. This sequence encodes CASSSGTLPSSYNSPLHF.

The J gene is TRBJ1-4, the V gene TRBV6-1; D gene unclear. V lost 7 bases and J lost 4, with 10 bases in between. Germline CDR1 and CDR2: MNHNS and SASEGT. CDR3 size: 13 residues. CDR3 loop: CASTARGNEKLFF. CDR3 nucleotide sequence: TGTGCCAGCACGGCAAGAGGTAATGAAAAACTGTTTTTT.

J is TRBJ2-1 and V is TRBV4-1; TRBD2 is a possible D gene (6 bases). From germline, CDR1 is MGHRA and CDR2 YSYEKL. CDR3 length: 13 residues. The germline V and J ends were trimmed by 0 bases and 12 bases, with 12 bases remaining between them. CDR3 loop: CASSQETGLGQFF. CDR3 nucleotide sequence: TGCGCCAGCAGCCAAGAAACGGGACTGGGGCAGTTCTTC.

The chain combines TRBV27 with TRBJ2-2, with 9 bases aligning to TRBD2. The CDR3 loop spans 15 amino acids. CDR1 is MNHEY, CDR2 SMNVEV, per germline (reference sequence). V lost 2 bases and J lost 6; bases outside the gene matches: 4. The CDR3 loop is CASSLGGRAPGELFF. Here the CDR3 DNA reads TGTGCCAGCAGTTTAGGCGGGAGGGCCCCCGGGGAGCTGTTTTTT.

The chain is built from TRBV7-9 and TRBJ1-2; TRBD1 agrees at 12 bases. CDR3 length equals 15 residues. Germline CDR1 is SEHNR and CDR2 is FQNEAQ (reference sequence). V shed 4 bases and J 7 bases; nucleotides not matched to a gene: 7. Here the CDR3 DNA reads TGTGCCAGCAGCTCGTCCGGGACAGGGGGCATTGGCTACACCTTC. It encodes CASSSSGTGGIGYTF.

The chain employs TRBV18 and TRBJ1-5; 9 positions agree with TRBD1. With V trimmed by 2 bases and J by 6 bases, 8 bases remained unmatched. CDR1 is KGHSH and CDR2 is LQKENI in the germline V gene. This CDR3 is built from 16 residues. Here the CDR3 DNA reads TGTGCCAGCTCACCAGGGGTACAGGGGGCCGGTCAGCCCCAGCATTTT. Its translation is CASSPGVQGAGQPQHF.

Points on this clone: The same CDR3 arises from other DNA sequences in this sample as well. The chain has TRBV18 and TRBJ2-7; D is unclear. V lost 3 bases and J lost 3, with 12 bases in between. Germline V lookup: CDR1 KGHSH, CDR2 LQKENI. CDR3 length: 14 amino acids. The CDR3 coding sequence is TGTGCCAGCTCACCCGGATCAGGAAGCTACGAGCAGTACTTC. Its protein product is CASSPGSGSYEQYF.

Details on this clone: Other nucleotide sequences in the sample specify the same CDR3. V is TRBV11-2 and J is TRBJ2-7, with TRBD2 identical over 10 bases. V lost 1 base and J lost 3; bases outside the gene matches: 3. CDR3 length: 15 amino acids. Germline V gene lookup returns CDR1 SGHAT and CDR2 FQNNGV. The CDR3 is CASSLGTSGNYEQYF. The CDR3 region has the DNA TGTGCCAGCAGCTTAGGGACTAGCGGAAACTACGAGCAGTACTTC. The whole variable domain, filled in from reference TRBV11-2 and TRBJ2-7, reads EAGVAQSPRYKIIEKRQSVAFWCNPISGHATLYWYQQILGQGPKLLIQFQNNGVVDDSQLPKDRFSAERLKGVDSTLKIQPAKLEDSAVYLCASSLGTSGNYEQYFGPGTRLTVT.

V and J are TRBV5-8 and TRBJ2-7, with D maybe TRBD2 (6 bases). Trimming pared 4 bases from V and 2 bases from J, leaving 13 bases between. The CDR3 contains 14 residues. Germline V gene data show CDR1 as SGHTS and CDR2 as YDEGEE. The CDR3 bases are TGTGCCAGCAGCCGCGGGGCGGGACCCTACGAGCAGTACTTC. Translating it yields CASSRGAGPYEQYF.

The chain is built from TRBV5-1 and TRBJ2-7; a possible D gene is TRBD2 (5 bases). Germline loops: CDR1 SGHRS, CDR2 YFSETQ. The V end lost 0 bases, the J end lost 9 bases, and 22 bases lay between the germline ends. The CDR3 contains 16 residues. This CDR3 is CASSLETGRRARGQYF. CDR3 bases: TGCGCCAGCAGCTTGGAAACGGGCAGGCGGGCTCGGGGGCAGTACTTC.

The V gene is TRBV7-9, the J gene TRBJ2-7, with 10 bases identical to TRBD1. Germline assignment: CDR1 SEHNR and CDR2 FQNEAQ (reference sequence). CDR3 length: 14 residues. After removal of 4 bases from V and 2 bases from J, the junction contained 2 bases not matched to a gene. For the CDR3, the DNA is TGTGCCAGCAGCTCAGACAGGGGGCCCTACGAGCAGTACTTC. This gives the protein CASSSDRGPYEQYF. Using reference TRBV7-9 and TRBJ2-7 for the parts outside the CDR3, the full variable domain is DTGVSQNPRHKITKRGQNVTFRCDPISEHNRLYWYRQTLGQGPEFLTYFQNEAQLEKSRLLSDRFSAERPKGSFSTLEIQRTEQGDSAMYLCASSSDRGPYEQYFGPGTRLTVT.

The chain uses TRBV6-1 and TRBJ1-2; D gene uncertain. This CDR3 has 12 amino acids. Germline CDR1 MNHNS, CDR2 SASEGT. V dropped 5 bases and J dropped 6 bases, with 10 bases sitting between them. The CDR3 DNA is TGTGCCAGCAGTTTTTCCGGGAATGGCTACACCTTC. Its protein is CASSFSGNGYTF.

The gene calls are TRBV6-6 and TRBJ1-1, with TRBD1 as a possible D gene (6 bases). V was trimmed by 4 bases and J by 2 bases, leaving 8 bases between them. The CDR3 consists of 13 residues. CDR1 and CDR2 from the germline V gene are MNHNY and SVGAGI (reference sequence). CDR3 protein: CASSFGGNTEAFF. In nucleotides, the CDR3 is TGTGCCAGCAGTTTCGGGGGCAACACTGAAGCTTTCTTT.

This clone was counted once. The chain employs TRBV2 and TRBJ2-2; D may correspond to TRBD1 or TRBD2 (5 bases each). The CDR3 runs 14 residues. V was clipped by 8 bases and J by 7 bases, with 17 bases between them. From germline, CDR1 is SNHLY and CDR2 FYNNEI. CDR3 DNA: TGTGCCAGCGGCCCGGGACGGAATTACGGGGAGCTGTTTTTT. Translation gives CASGPGRNYGELFF.

This chain joins TRBV30 and TRBJ2-5; 11 bases line up with TRBD2. The CDR3 extends over 17 amino acids. Germline V gene data show CDR1 as GTSNPN and CDR2 as SVGIG (reference sequence). V shed 3 bases, J shed 1 base, and the junction held 10 bases outside the gene matches. The CDR3 nucleotides read TGTGCCTGGAGCGCCGGAACTAGCGGGAGTCCCCAAGAGACCCAGTACTTC. Encoded protein: CAWSAGTSGSPQETQYF. The complete variable domain, with remaining parts taken from reference TRBV30 and TRBJ2-5, reads SQTIHQWPATLVQPVGSPLSLECTVEGTSNPNLYWYRQAAGRGLQLLFYSVGIGQISSEVPQNLSASRPQDRQFILSSKKLLLSDSGFYLCAWSAGTSGSPQETQYFGPGTRLLVL.

There are a few counts of this clone. This sequence joins TRBV6-5 and TRBJ1-2; TRBD1 might be the D (5 bases). V was shortened by 7 bases and J by 4 bases, with 10 bases between the two germline ends. Germline V CDR1 and CDR2: MNHEY, SVGAGI. The CDR3 length is 12 residues. This CDR3 is CASTDSFYGYTF. CDR3 bases: TGTGCCAGCACCGACAGCTTCTATGGCTACACCTTC.